A selection of T cell receptor beta chains follows, all from one sample in a study of identical twins. From the 5' RACE reads, TCRdb called clonotypes with MiXCR, one entry per CDR3 protein. The repertoire has some 660,000 distinct CDR3 sequences, 8.6% of them found once; the top ten carry 0.98%. These data were also reused for a study on yellow fever vaccine responses in identical twins.

The specimen sequenced was PBMCs. The source is a woman between 18 and 29 years old in good health. CDR3s include the opening cysteine and the closing phenylalanine or tryptophan. A D gene is named only where the DNA matches it firmly.

j_call d_call v_call cdr3_aa
TRBJ2-1 . TRBV12-1 CASSPGGQGPYNEQFF
TRBJ2-3 . TRBV20-1 CSATTTPVGTDTQYF
TRBJ2-7 TRBD2 TRBV4-3 CASSQEPLGGTSYEQYF
TRBJ2-6 TRBD2 TRBV5-1 CASSLGPISGRPNVLTF
TRBJ2-6 . TRBV3-1 CASSQETGAGANVLTF
TRBJ2-3 . TRBV7-2 CASNSWSGTDTQYF
TRBJ1-1 TRBD1 TRBV7-9 CASSPRDRGQNTEAFF
TRBJ2-7 . TRBV20-1 CSPSGGDEQYF
TRBJ2-5 . TRBV20-1 CSARVARSAYQETQYF
TRBJ1-1 . TRBV12-3/TRBV12-4 CASSRILDRDSPEAFF
TRBJ2-3 TRBD1 TRBV14 CASSPWTGWTDTQYF
TRBJ2-7 . TRBV12-3/TRBV12-4 CASSSRTAFSYEQYF
TRBJ1-4 . TRBV24-1 CATSDEINEKLFF
TRBJ1-2 TRBD1 TRBV5-5 CASSLAGTGGAAGGYTF
TRBJ2-1 TRBD1 TRBV6-2/TRBV6-3 CASSPTGDPYNEQFF
TRBJ2-7 . TRBV9 CASSPYAAFGPRDEQYF
TRBJ2-7 . TRBV20-1 CSARDGGGAYEQYF
TRBJ2-3 TRBD2 TRBV3-1 CASSQRASGRTDTQYF
TRBJ2-1 TRBD2 TRBV20-1 CSQAGGNEQFF
TRBJ2-1 TRBD2 TRBV30 CAWSGLANEQFF
TRBJ2-5 . TRBV9 CASSGETEAWVETQYF
TRBJ2-2 TRBD2 TRBV7-2 CASSPGVAGGMDGELFF
TRBJ2-7 TRBD2 TRBV18 CASSASGRSSYEQYF
TRBJ1-1 . TRBV20-1 CSAFPGGAEAFF
TRBJ2-2 TRBD1 TRBV10-3 CATQATGGSTGELFF
TRBJ2-7 TRBD1 TRBV4-3 CASSRTTGDNSYEQYF